Below, 32 T cell receptor beta chains from the same sample are listed, as sequenced in a study of blood T cell repertoires in COVID-19. Libraries were prepared by immunoSEQ multiplex PCR; TCRdb keeps only in-frame clonotypes and omits some of them. The table lists approximately 99,000 clones, 70% to 80% of them singletons. The sample comprised peripheral blood. The origin of the receptors is a woman aged 80 or older with active or convalescent COVID-19.

V is TRBV27 and J is TRBJ2-5; 7 bases are a match to TRBD2. This CDR3 region has 15 residues. CDR1 is MNHEY and CDR2 is SMNVEV in the germline V gene (reference sequence). The junction had 3 bases not matched to a gene; V was cut back by 1 base and J by 1 base. CDR3 loop: CASSLWASGQETQYF. CDR3 in DNA: TGTGCCAGCAGTTTATGGGCTAGCGGCCAAGAGACCCAGTACTTC.

There are a few counts of this clone. The J gene is TRBJ1-2, the V gene TRBV5-5; D is perhaps TRBD1 (6 bases). The germline V and J ends were trimmed by 4 bases and 4 bases, with 8 bases remaining between them. The CDR3 loop spans 12 amino acids. Germline values: CDR1 SGHKS, CDR2 YYEKEE (reference sequence). Here the CDR3 DNA reads TGTGCCAGCAGCGGGGGCCCCTATGGCTACACCTTC. This translates into CASSGGPYGYTF.

V usage is TRBV5-4 and J usage is TRBJ2-7, with a possible D match to TRBD1 (6 bases). The CDR3 contains 14 residues. The germline CDR1 and CDR2 sequences are SGHNT and YYREEE (reference sequence). The germline V and J ends were trimmed by 0 bases and 4 bases, with 11 bases remaining between them. The CDR3 here is CASSLVGTLYEQYF. CDR3 bases: TGTGCCAGCAGCTTGGTTGGGACACTTTACGAGCAGTACTTC. The variable domain in full, completed from reference TRBV5-4 and TRBJ2-7, reads ETGVTQSPTHLIKTRGQQVTLRCSSQSGHNTVSWYQQALGQGPQFIFQYYREEENGRGNFPPRFSGLQFPNYSSELNVNALELDDSALYLCASSLVGTLYEQYFGPGTRLTVT.

DNA of the CDR3: TGTGCCAGCTCACCCCCGGGACAGACTAATGAAAAACTGTTTTTT. It encodes CASSPPGQTNEKLFF. The chain couples TRBV18 to TRBJ1-4; 7 bases match TRBD1. After removal of 3 bases from V and 2 bases from J, the junction contained 3 bases not matched to a gene. This CDR3 has 15 amino acids. The germline V gene has CDR1 KGHSH and CDR2 LQKENI.

J is TRBJ2-7 and V is TRBV2; 7 positions match TRBD2. CDR3 size: 14 residues. CDR1 and CDR2 (germline): SNHLY, FYNNEI. The ends lost 6 bases at V and 3 bases at J; junction bases unmatched: 8. CDR3 nucleotides: TGTGCCAGCAGGGGGCGGGAGACCCACTACGAGCAGTACTTC. The encoded protein is CASRGRETHYEQYF.

The chain has TRBV5-1 and TRBJ1-1; D not resolved. Trimming left V 0 bases short and J 1 base short, with 10 bases between. The CDR3 runs to 15 residues. The germline gives CDR1 SGHRS, CDR2 YFSETQ. The CDR3 protein is CASSLELSANTEAFF. CDR3 in DNA: TGCGCCAGCAGCTTGGAACTCAGCGCGAACACTGAAGCTTTCTTT.

This clone appeared once. The chain uses TRBV5-6 and TRBJ1-1; 9 bases fit TRBD1. The CDR3 extends over 15 amino acids. V shed 5 bases, J shed 3 bases, and the junction held 8 bases outside the gene matches. Per the germline V gene, CDR1 is SGHDT and CDR2 is YYEEEE. The CDR3 DNA sequence: TGTGCCAGCAGTCCCCCCGGGACAGGGTACACTGAAGCTTTCTTT. This codes for CASSPPGTGYTEAFF.

The genes are TRBV6-1 and TRBJ1-1, with 7 bases matching TRBD1. Germline trimming cut 2 bases from V and 9 bases from J; bases unmatched to any gene: 6. This CDR3 comprises 13 residues. Germline V gene lookup returns CDR1 MNHNS and CDR2 SASEGT. Here the CDR3 DNA reads TGTGCCAGCAGTGAACATCGGGACAGTCAAGCTTTCTTT. Protein: CASSEHRDSQAFF.

The J gene is TRBJ2-7, the V gene TRBV12-3 or TRBV12-4; TRBD2 is a possible D gene (5 bases). V was pared by 6 bases and J by 7 bases, with 10 bases between. This CDR3 comprises 11 residues. The CDR3 region is CASSGIGEQYF. The CDR3 DNA reads TGTGCCAGCAGCGGGATAGGGGAGCAGTACTTC.

The CDR3 coding sequence is TGTGCCAGCAGCTTAGGGACTGGCACAGATACGCAGTATTTT. This codes for CASSLGTGTDTQYF. The V and J genes are TRBV7-9 and TRBJ2-3; a weak D match, TRBD2 (5 bases). The CDR3 totals 14 residues. Per germline, CDR1 SEHNR and CDR2 FQNEAQ (reference sequence). Deletions cut 1 base from V and 1 base from J, with 6 bases between.

The chain combines TRBV4-2 with TRBJ2-7, with a weak D call TRBD2 (6 bases). Deletions cut 0 bases from V and 4 bases from J, with 10 bases between. Germline V gene data show CDR1 as LGHNA and CDR2 as YNFKEQ. The CDR3 sequence is 14 residues long. The CDR3 reads CASSQDLRGYEQYF. The CDR3 DNA reads TGTGCCAGCAGCCAAGATCTTCGGGGGTACGAGCAGTACTTC.

J is TRBJ1-2 and V is TRBV19; a weak D match, TRBD1 (6 bases). Between the trimmed V and J ends, which lost 6 bases and 4 bases, there was a span of 12 bases. This CDR3 contains 13 residues. Germline assignment: CDR1 LNHDA and CDR2 SQIVND (reference sequence). CDR3 sequence reads: CASSPDRTYGYTF. As DNA, the CDR3 is TGTGCCAGTAGCCCAGACAGGACCTATGGCTACACCTTC.

V gene TRBV19 combines with J gene TRBJ2-1, with 10 bases aligning to TRBD2. The junction had 4 bases not matched to a gene; V was cut back by 6 bases and J by 2 bases. The germline V gene encodes CDR1 LNHDA and CDR2 SQIVND (reference sequence). The CDR3 totals 15 residues. CDR3 loop: CASSASGRTYNEQFF. The DNA for the CDR3 is TGTGCCAGTAGCGCTAGCGGGAGAACCTACAATGAGCAGTTCTTC. The complete variable domain, with remaining parts taken from reference TRBV19 and TRBJ2-1, reads DGGITQSPKYLFRKEGQNVTLSCEQNLNHDAMYWYRQDPGQGLRLIYYSQIVNDFQKGDIAEGYSVSREKKESFPLTVTSAQKNPTAFYLCASSASGRTYNEQFFGPGTRLTVL.

This chain uses TRBV29-1 with TRBJ2-1; 7 bases map to TRBD1. With V trimmed by 6 bases and J by 8 bases, 4 bases remained unmatched. The CDR3 is made up of 11 amino acids. The germline V gene has CDR1 SQVTM and CDR2 ANQGSEA. The CDR3 loop reads CSVQGPHEQFF. The CDR3 DNA sequence: TGCAGCGTACAGGGGCCCCATGAGCAGTTCTTC.

This clone was detected a few times. V gene TRBV5-4 combines with J gene TRBJ2-7; D might be TRBD2 (5 bases). The CDR3 has 13 residues. Germline values: CDR1 SGHNT, CDR2 YYREEE (reference sequence). V was trimmed by 4 bases and J by 7 bases, leaving 15 bases between them. CDR3 DNA: TGTGCCAGCAGCGTGGAGCGGACTGGAGAGCAGTACTTC. Protein: CASSVERTGEQYF.

The chain has TRBV5-5 and TRBJ2-1; D not certain. V lost 4 bases and J lost 9, with 11 bases in between. The CDR3 is made up of 12 amino acids. CDR1 is SGHKS, CDR2 YYEKEE, per germline (reference sequence). The CDR3 bases are TGTGCCAGCAGCCTACCCCCTTCTGAGCAGTTCTTC. Amino acids: CASSLPPSEQFF.

This chain joins TRBV9 and TRBJ2-3; 8 bases align to TRBD2. Germline lookup yields CDR1 SGDLS and CDR2 YYNGEE. CDR3 length equals 16 residues. Trimming cost V 0 bases and J 3 bases; bases outside gene matches: 6. The CDR3 loop reads CASSVGISGMTDTQYF. The CDR3 DNA sequence: TGTGCCAGCAGCGTAGGAATTAGCGGGATGACAGATACGCAGTATTTT.

The chain links TRBV24-1 to TRBJ2-3, with D possibly being TRBD2 (6 bases). The CDR3 extends over 15 amino acids. V was clipped by 7 bases and J by 0 bases, with 13 bases between them. CDR1 and CDR2 from the germline V gene are KGHDR and SFDVKD. The CDR3 spells CATSNTGVSTDTQYF. The CDR3 DNA is TGTGCCACCAGCAACACGGGAGTTAGCACAGATACGCAGTATTTT.

To note about this clone: The sample has other DNA sequences that encode this CDR3 too. The chain recombines TRBV5-1 with TRBJ2-7, with D possibly being TRBD1 (6 bases). From germline, CDR1 is SGHRS and CDR2 YFSETQ. Trimming left V 2 bases short and J 4 bases short, with 13 bases between. This CDR3 region has 14 residues. The CDR3 bases are TGCGCCAGCAGCTTAATGACAGGATCGTACGAGCAGTACTTC. The encoded protein is CASSLMTGSYEQYF.

The chain links TRBV5-1 to TRBJ2-1; possible D gene TRBD2, 6 bases. Germline CDR1 and CDR2: SGHRS and YFSETQ. Trimming removed 0 bases from V and 2 bases from J, with 12 bases in between. This CDR3 is 16 amino acids long. The CDR3 region has the DNA TGCGCCAGCAGCTTGGTCCCGGGAGAAGCCTACAATGAGCAGTTCTTC. Translation: CASSLVPGEAYNEQFF.

This clone appeared a few times. The CDR3 DNA sequence: TGTGCCAGCAGCTGGGGCGAGCGAGAGACCCAGTACTTC. As protein: CASSWGERETQYF. The rearrangement links TRBV5-5 to TRBJ2-5, with D possibly TRBD1 on 5 matching bases. Germline V gene sequence: CDR1 SGHKS, CDR2 YYEKEE (reference sequence). The CDR3 totals 13 residues. V was trimmed by 3 bases and J by 4 bases, leaving 10 bases between them.

This chain uses TRBV7-8 with TRBJ1-5; 8 bases are shared with TRBD1. Germline-derived CDR1 and CDR2 are SGHVS and FQNEAQ. V lost 0 bases and J lost 2; bases outside the gene matches: 0. There are 15 residues in the CDR3. The CDR3 here is CASSLATGGNQPQHF. The CDR3 nucleotides are TGTGCCAGCAGCTTAGCGACAGGGGGCAATCAGCCCCAGCATTTT. Drawing the rest from reference TRBV7-8 and TRBJ1-5, the complete variable domain is GAGVSQSPRYKVAKRGQDVALRCDPISGHVSLFWYQQALGQGPEFLTYFQNEAQLDKSGLPSDRFFAERPEGSVSTLKIQRTQQEDSAVYLCASSLATGGNQPQHFGDGTRLSIL.

There are a few counts of this clone. The chain combines TRBV5-4 with TRBJ1-5; unclear D gene. The V and J ends lost 0 bases and 1 base respectively, with 11 bases between them. Germline CDR1 SGHNT, CDR2 YYREEE (reference sequence). The CDR3 runs 16 residues. CDR3 in DNA: TGTGCCAGCAGCTTGGACCCCGGGTTAAGCAATCAGCCCCAGCATTTT. Translated: CASSLDPGLSNQPQHF.

This rearrangement joins TRBV29-1 to TRBJ2-7; 8 nucleotides agree with TRBD2. Trimming took 6 bases from V and 2 from J; bases not matched to a gene: 15. This CDR3 contains 16 residues. Looked up from germline, CDR1 is SQVTM and CDR2 is ANQGSEA. CDR3 sequence: CSVLLGLTSGTYEQYF. CDR3 sequence (DNA): TGCAGCGTCCTACTCGGCCTAACTAGCGGAACCTACGAGCAGTACTTC.

This clone was recorded a few times. V gene TRBV5-1 combines with J gene TRBJ2-1, with 11 positions matching TRBD2. Germline values: CDR1 SGHRS, CDR2 YFSETQ. CDR3 length: 18 amino acids. The junction had 12 bases not matched to a gene; V was cut back by 0 bases and J by 7 bases. CDR3 residues: CASSLAGAASGRPNEQFF. The CDR3 DNA follows: TGCGCCAGCAGCTTGGCTGGAGCGGCTAGCGGGAGGCCAAATGAGCAGTTCTTC.

The gene calls are TRBV7-9 and TRBJ2-3; D is ambiguous. The germline gives CDR1 SEHNR, CDR2 FQNEAQ (reference sequence). V was clipped by 4 bases and J by 5 bases, with 19 bases between them. The CDR3 spans 16 residues. This CDR3 reads CASSSRAALRGDTQYF. DNA for the CDR3: TGTGCCAGCAGCTCTAGAGCCGCCCTTCGTGGAGATACGCAGTATTTT.

The chain joins TRBV6-5 to TRBJ2-7; TRBD1 is a possible D gene (5 bases). Trimming cost V 6 bases and J 6 bases, with 9 bases left between them. Germline V CDR1 and CDR2: MNHEY, SVGAGI. The CDR3 spans 11 residues. The CDR3 nucleotides are TGTGCCAGCAGAAGGGGCAGCGAGCAGTACTTC. Amino acids: CASRRGSEQYF.

The chain recombines TRBV27 with TRBJ1-6; D call uncertain. This CDR3 has 15 residues. V lost 2 bases and J 9 bases, leaving 14 bases between the germline ends. The germline V gene encodes CDR1 MNHEY and CDR2 SMNVEV (reference sequence). The CDR3: CASSLKLGRGSPLHF. The CDR3 DNA reads as TGTGCCAGCAGTTTAAAGCTTGGCCGGGGTTCACCCCTCCACTTT.

CDR3 bases: TGTGCCAGCAGCTTTGGGGGCTGGGAAGAAAAACTGTTTTTT. The encoded protein is CASSFGGWEEKLFF. V and J are TRBV7-2 and TRBJ1-4; TRBD1 might be the D (6 bases). V lost 3 bases and J 8 bases, leaving 13 bases between the germline ends. This CDR3 is built from 14 residues. Germline V gene lookup returns CDR1 SGHTA and CDR2 FQGNSA.

The J gene is TRBJ1-4, the V gene TRBV2; 7 positions match TRBD1. Per germline, CDR1 SNHLY and CDR2 FYNNEI. V dropped 5 bases and J dropped 10; count of bases not matched to a gene: 7. The CDR3 is 13 residues long. The CDR3 is CASSYEQGRKLFF. The CDR3 nucleotides read TGTGCCAGCAGTTATGAACAGGGGAGAAAACTGTTTTTT.

The chain employs TRBV4-1 and TRBJ2-7; maybe TRBD2 (5 bases). From germline, CDR1 is MGHRA and CDR2 YSYEKL. V was clipped by 6 bases and J by 2 bases, with 11 bases between them. The CDR3 runs 13 residues. This chain's CDR3 is CASSPGLTYEQYF. The CDR3 DNA reads as TGCGCCAGCAGTCCCGGACTCACCTACGAGCAGTACTTC.

The chain employs TRBV5-4 and TRBJ2-5; D might be TRBD2 (5 bases). Per the germline V gene, CDR1 is SGHNT and CDR2 is YYREEE (reference sequence). The V gene lost 0 bases and the J gene lost 5 bases, with 11 bases spanning the gap. This CDR3 is 14 amino acids long. The CDR3: CASSLGASLETQYF. DNA of the CDR3: TGTGCCAGCAGCTTGGGGGCTAGCTTGGAGACCCAGTACTTC.